The sequence of this T cell receptor beta chain was determined in a study of blood T cell repertoires in COVID-19 (dated by TCRdb to 2019 to 2021). For the wider study: Samples from collaborators originated in the United States, Italy and Spain and spanned both the acute and convalescent phases of COVID-19. The prospective study material was composed of cDNA or gDNA derived from T cells, B-cell-depleted T cells, or PBMCs. Subjects who had been exposed to COVID-19, were actively infected with it, or had recovered from it provided the deeply sampled blood TCRbeta repertoires that made up the dataset. The repertoires were released in a freely available public database meant as a resource for research on the immune response to SARS-CoV-2. The samples were drawn from two sources: the first 160 participants of the ongoing ImmuneRACE study, and over 1,000 subjects contributed by 6 global collaborators. A de-identified subject ID, COVID-19 status, age in years and sex were almost always included in the sample metadata. HLA class I and class II types, where available, came from metadata supplied by the sample provider rather than from assay-based typing.

The immunoSEQ Assay, a bias-controlled multiplex PCR, was used to amplify TCRbeta CDR3 regions from genomic DNA. In the paper's pipeline: The number of nucleated cells in each sample was estimated by amplification of reference gene primers within the assay. Sequence reads were collapsed and filtered to measure the absolute abundance of every unique TCRbeta CDR3 rearrangement. For each sample, productive Simpson clonality was calculated as the square root of Simpson's diversity index across productive rearrangements. Not all clones reach the TCRdb copy of this immuneACCESS table, which keeps in-frame sequences only. Checked studies attribute under half of the gap to unresolved V genes and leave the rest unexplained. V and J calls plus clone size are reproduced from that table; the DNA served to infer D and trimming. Counted in this sample were 350,000 to 450,000 clones; more than 70% of them appeared once. The ten top clones hold about 2.1% of the sample.

There are 17 amino acids in the CDR3, from cysteine to phenylalanine inclusive. Only CDR3 DNA is held: 51 bases, read in frame from base 1. CDR1 and CDR2 are drawn from the germline V gene: LGHNA, YNFKEQ. V is trimmed back by 4 bases and J by 7 bases, and the junction contains 7 bases that no gene match accounts for. At one collaborating source in Seattle, patients were enrolled during active infection and were followed longitudinally through the course of disease. The collaborating institutions used their own protocols to collect whole blood in K2EDTA tubes. Collaborator samples were shipped for TCRbeta analysis as frozen whole blood, isolated PBMCs, or DNA extracted from either sample type. The study at large found these results: Clinical and demographic metadata were provided uncurated, with the amount varying by source and participant.

To note about this clone: The target of this receptor is not known. Per-base qualities were not stored, and no clone one base away is much larger.

Sample: peripheral blood. This receptor was taken from an older woman with COVID-19, enrolled during active disease. This chain joins TRBV4-2 to TRBJ2-1; 16 bases in the junction line up with TRBD2. CDR3 protein: CASSPGTSGGGVNEQFF. The DNA sequence is TGTGCCAGCAGCCCCGGGACTAGCGGGGGGGGCGTAAATGAGCAGTTCTTC.